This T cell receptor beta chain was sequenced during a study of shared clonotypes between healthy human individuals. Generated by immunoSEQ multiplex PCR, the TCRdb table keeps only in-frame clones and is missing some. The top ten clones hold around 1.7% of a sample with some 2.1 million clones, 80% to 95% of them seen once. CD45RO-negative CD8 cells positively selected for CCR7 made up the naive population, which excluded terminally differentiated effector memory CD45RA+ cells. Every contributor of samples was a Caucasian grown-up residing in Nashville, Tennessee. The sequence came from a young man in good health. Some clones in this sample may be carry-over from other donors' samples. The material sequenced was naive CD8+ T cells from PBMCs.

The CDR3 nucleotides read TGTGCCAGCAGTTACTTGGGGGCGGAAGGCTACACCTTC. Amino acid sequence: CASSYLGAEGYTF. The chain joins TRBV6-6 to TRBJ1-2; tentative D call: TRBD1 (6 bases). V shed 1 base and J shed 8 bases, with 11 bases lying between them. The germline V gene has CDR1 MNHNY and CDR2 SVGAGI (reference sequence). There are 13 residues in the CDR3.